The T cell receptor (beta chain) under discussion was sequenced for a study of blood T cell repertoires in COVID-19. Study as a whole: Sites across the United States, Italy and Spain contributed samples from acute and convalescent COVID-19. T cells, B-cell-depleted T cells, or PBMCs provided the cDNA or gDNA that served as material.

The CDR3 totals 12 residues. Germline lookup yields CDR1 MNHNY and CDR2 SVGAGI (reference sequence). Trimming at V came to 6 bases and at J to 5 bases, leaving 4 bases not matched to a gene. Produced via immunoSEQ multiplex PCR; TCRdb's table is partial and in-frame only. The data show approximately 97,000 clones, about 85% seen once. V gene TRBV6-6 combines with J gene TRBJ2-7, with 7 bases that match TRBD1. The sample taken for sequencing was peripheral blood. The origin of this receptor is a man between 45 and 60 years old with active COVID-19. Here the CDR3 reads CASSLQGNEQYF. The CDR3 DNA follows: TGTGCCAGCAGCTTACAGGGGAACGAGCAGTACTTC.